The entry that follows covers one TCR beta chain sequence. Its antigen is unidentified. Trimming stripped 6 bases from V and 7 bases from J, with 10 bases between. This CDR3 has 13 amino acids. According to the study, TCR beta libraries were built with iRepertoire HTBI primers and CDR3-region Arm-PCR. TCRdb passed the multiplex PCR reads through MiXCR, listing each CDR3 protein once. The sample includes approximately 390,000 distinct CDR3 sequences, about 17% seen only once; the top ten take around 20%. This sample's time point: newly diagnosed GD, antithyroid drugs for less than 3 months. Construction of the TCR library relied on RNA isolated from PBMCs. The EDTA tubes were filled with about 9 milliliters of drawn peripheral blood. The data stem from a study of regulatory T cells in long-lasting Graves disease. Regarding the study as a whole: Persistent disease samples used TRBV28, TRBJ1-2 and TRBJ2-5 preferentially.

The same sample was also used in a study of T cells in Graves' hyperthyroidism and ophthalmopathy. In that study: Criteria for exclusion of patients were uncontrolled infection, other autoimmune disease, pregnancy or lactation. Onset of ophthalmopathy came a median 6.5 months after the model predicted it.

V usage is TRBV12-3 or TRBV12-4 and J usage is TRBJ1-6; D is unresolved. This sequence originates from a young woman with Graves disease. Sequencing was performed on peripheral blood mononuclear cells (PBMCs), taken at new diagnosis, from a patient treated with antithyroid drugs. The CDR3 bases are TGTGCCAGCAGGCCGGGCCAAAATTCACCCCTCCACTTT. Translated: CASRPGQNSPLHF.